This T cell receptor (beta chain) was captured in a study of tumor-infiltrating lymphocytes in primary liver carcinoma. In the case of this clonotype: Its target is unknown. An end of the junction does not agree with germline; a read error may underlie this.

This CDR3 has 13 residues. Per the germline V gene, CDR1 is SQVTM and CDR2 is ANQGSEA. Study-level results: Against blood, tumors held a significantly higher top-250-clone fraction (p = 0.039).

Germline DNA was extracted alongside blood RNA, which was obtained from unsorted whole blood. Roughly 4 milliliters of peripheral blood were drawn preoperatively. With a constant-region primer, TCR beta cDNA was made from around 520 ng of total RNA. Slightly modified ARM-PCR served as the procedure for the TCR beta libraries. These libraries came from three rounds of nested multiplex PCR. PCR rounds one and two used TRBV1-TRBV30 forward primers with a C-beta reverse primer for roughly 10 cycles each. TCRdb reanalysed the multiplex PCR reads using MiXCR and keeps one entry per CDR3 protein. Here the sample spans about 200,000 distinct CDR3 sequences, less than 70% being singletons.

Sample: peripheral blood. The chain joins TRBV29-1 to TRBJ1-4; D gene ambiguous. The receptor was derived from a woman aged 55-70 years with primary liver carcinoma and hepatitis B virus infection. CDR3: CSIDWSSNGKLFF. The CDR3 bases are TGCAGCATTGACTGGAGTTCTAATGGAAAACTGTTTTTT.